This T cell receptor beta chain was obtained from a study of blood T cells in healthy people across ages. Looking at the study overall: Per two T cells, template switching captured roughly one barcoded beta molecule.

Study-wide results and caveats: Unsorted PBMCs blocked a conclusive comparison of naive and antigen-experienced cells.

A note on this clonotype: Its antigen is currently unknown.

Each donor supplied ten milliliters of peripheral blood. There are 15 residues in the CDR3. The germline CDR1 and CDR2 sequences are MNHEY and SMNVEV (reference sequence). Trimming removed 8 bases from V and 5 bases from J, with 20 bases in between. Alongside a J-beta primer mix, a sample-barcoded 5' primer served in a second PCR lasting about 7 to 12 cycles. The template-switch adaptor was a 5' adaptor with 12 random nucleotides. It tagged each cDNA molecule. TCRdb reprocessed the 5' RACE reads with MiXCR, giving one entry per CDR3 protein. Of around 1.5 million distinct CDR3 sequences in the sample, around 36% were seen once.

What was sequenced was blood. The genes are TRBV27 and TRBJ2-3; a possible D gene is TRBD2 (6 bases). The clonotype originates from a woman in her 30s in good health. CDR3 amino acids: CASGYLPGDGDTQYF. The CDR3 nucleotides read TGTGCCAGCGGCTACTTGCCGGGAGACGGAGATACGCAGTATTTT.